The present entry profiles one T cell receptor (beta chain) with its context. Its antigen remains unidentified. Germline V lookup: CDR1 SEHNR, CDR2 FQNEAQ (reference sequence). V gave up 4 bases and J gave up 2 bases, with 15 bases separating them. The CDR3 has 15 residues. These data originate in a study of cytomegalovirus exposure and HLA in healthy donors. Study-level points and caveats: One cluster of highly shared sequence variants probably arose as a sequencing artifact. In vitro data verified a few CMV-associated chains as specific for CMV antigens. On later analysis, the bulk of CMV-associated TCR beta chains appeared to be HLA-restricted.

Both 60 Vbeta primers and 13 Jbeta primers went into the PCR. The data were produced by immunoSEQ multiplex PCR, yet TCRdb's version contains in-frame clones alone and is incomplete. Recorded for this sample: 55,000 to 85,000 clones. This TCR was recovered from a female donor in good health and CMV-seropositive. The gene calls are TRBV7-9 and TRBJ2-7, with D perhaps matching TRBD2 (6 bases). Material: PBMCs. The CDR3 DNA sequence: TGTGCCAGCAGCTCGCCCGGGACTGAAACCTACGAGCAGTACTTC. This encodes CASSSPGTETYEQYF.